The 30 T cell receptor beta chains given below trace back to one sample, sequenced in a study of blood T cell repertoires in COVID-19. Produced via immunoSEQ multiplex PCR; TCRdb's table is partial and in-frame only. The sample records 75,000 to 100,000 clones, approximately 77% being singletons. What was sequenced was peripheral blood. Receptors were obtained from a woman over 75 with acute or convalescent COVID-19.

The CDR3 nucleotides are TGTGCCAGCACAACGAAAAGCGGTCAGCCCCAGCATTTT. It encodes CASTTKSGQPQHF. The rearrangement uses TRBV27 and TRBJ1-5; the D is unclear. V gave up 7 bases and J gave up 6 bases, with 13 bases separating them. Germline-derived CDR1 and CDR2 are MNHEY and SMNVEV (reference sequence). The CDR3 has 13 amino acids.

This clone appeared once. The chain recombines TRBV19 with TRBJ2-7; D not certain. The CDR3 runs 12 residues. The germline V gene encodes CDR1 LNHDA and CDR2 SQIVND (reference sequence). Trimming cost V 8 bases and J 5 bases, with 13 bases left between them. In nucleotides, the CDR3 is TGTGCCAGTTCCGTCCTAAATGACGAGCAGTACTTC. Encoded protein: CASSVLNDEQYF.

The chain links TRBV4-3 to TRBJ1-4; perhaps TRBD1 as D (6 bases). The CDR3 loop spans 15 amino acids. Trimming stripped 6 bases from V and 0 bases from J, with 11 bases between. Looked up from germline, CDR1 is LGHNA and CDR2 is YSLEER. CDR3 sequence: CASSRQVATNEKLFF. DNA of the CDR3: TGCGCCAGCAGTCGACAGGTCGCAACTAATGAAAAACTGTTTTTT.

The rearrangement joins TRBV19 to TRBJ1-4; TRBD1 might be the D (6 bases). V was shortened by 11 bases and J by 5 bases, with 15 bases between the two germline ends. CDR3 size: 13 residues. Germline V gives CDR1 LNHDA, CDR2 SQIVND (reference sequence). CDR3 loop: CAGADRANEKLFF. The CDR3 bases are TGTGCCGGGGCGGACAGAGCCAATGAAAAACTGTTTTTT.

The chain recombines TRBV28 with TRBJ1-4, with D tentatively TRBD1 (6 bases). V was clipped by 2 bases and J by 4 bases, with 14 bases between them. CDR1 and CDR2 from the germline V gene are MDHEN and SYDVKM. The CDR3 spans 16 residues. CDR3 region: CASSLAGVVGNEKLFF. For the CDR3, the DNA is TGTGCCAGCAGTTTAGCAGGGGTAGTGGGTAATGAAAAACTGTTTTTT.

This clone has a handful of counts. This chain connects TRBV4-1 to TRBJ2-1, with 7 bases that match TRBD2. The CDR3 is made up of 15 amino acids. CDR1 and CDR2 (germline): MGHRA, YSYEKL. J lost 4 bases, V lost 1 base, and 4 bases had no gene match. The CDR3 nucleotides read TGCGCCAGCAGCCAAGGTCCTAGCGGATACAATGAGCAGTTCTTC. As protein: CASSQGPSGYNEQFF.

This rearrangement joins TRBV7-8 to TRBJ2-4, with 8 positions matching TRBD2. The CDR3 runs 14 residues. J was trimmed by 10 bases and V by 5 bases; bases with no gene match: 10. Germline V lookup: CDR1 SGHVS, CDR2 FQNEAQ. The CDR3 loop reads CASSPREGLGIQYF. The CDR3 bases are TGTGCCAGCAGCCCACGGGAGGGCTTGGGTATTCAGTACTTC.

The chain combines TRBV27 with TRBJ1-5, with 7 bases that match TRBD1. Germline CDR1 reads MNHEY; CDR2 reads SMNVEV (reference sequence). Trimming removed 6 bases from V and 2 bases from J; junction bases left unmatched: 7. This CDR3 spans 15 amino acids. Written as DNA, the CDR3 is TGTGCCAGCAGCTGGGACAGCGGAGGCAATCAGCCCCAGCATTTT. Translation: CASSWDSGGNQPQHF.

This clone was seen only a few times. An end of the junction differs from the germline gene, which may be a read error. The chain links TRBV6-1 to TRBJ2-7; 8 bases fit TRBD2. This CDR3 region has 14 residues. CDR1 and CDR2 from the germline V gene are MNHNS and SASEGT. This chain's CDR3 is CASSKAGASYEQYF. CDR3 nucleotides: TGTGCCAGCAGTAAAGCGGGGGCCTCCTACGAGCAGTACTTC.

The V call is TRBV7-2, the J call TRBJ1-2; maybe TRBD1 (5 bases). Trimming took 7 bases from V and 2 from J, leaving 14 bases between them. CDR3 length: 14 residues. CDR1 and CDR2 (germline): SGHTA, FQGNSA. This CDR3 is CASTPFPGNYGYTF. For the CDR3, the DNA is TGTGCCAGCACCCCCTTTCCAGGGAACTATGGCTACACCTTC.

The chain couples TRBV2 to TRBJ2-4; 8 bases match TRBD1. In germline, CDR1 is SNHLY, CDR2 FYNNEI. The CDR3 is 15 amino acids. V gave up 6 bases and J gave up 1 base; unmatched junction bases: 5. The CDR3 DNA sequence: TGTGCCAGCAGAGGACAGGGTCTTGCCAAAAACATTCAGTACTTC. Translation gives CASRGQGLAKNIQYF.

For this clone: Germline and junction disagree at one end, which may indicate a read error. The chain links TRBV10-3 to TRBJ2-2; 11 positions agree with TRBD1. The CDR3 is made up of 15 amino acids. Looked up from germline, CDR1 is ENHRY and CDR2 is SYGVKD. Here the CDR3 DNA reads TGTGCCTCTACCGGGACAGGGGGAGCATACACCGGGGAATTATTT. The encoded protein is CASTGTGGAYTGELF.

J is TRBJ1-6 and V is TRBV29-1; D unclear. The germline gives CDR1 SQVTM, CDR2 ANQGSEA. There are 13 residues in the CDR3. Trimming left V 4 bases short and J 8 bases short, with 12 bases between. The CDR3 DNA sequence: TGCAGCGTTGTCAGGCTGGGTTATTCACCCCTCCACTTT. This sequence encodes CSVVRLGYSPLHF.

The rearrangement joins TRBV7-3 to TRBJ1-2; D remains ambiguous. Germline CDR1 reads SGHTA; CDR2 reads FQGTGA. Deletions cut 4 bases from V and 4 bases from J, with 22 bases between. This CDR3 is 17 amino acids long. The CDR3 is CASSSLEHPEVFYGYTF. The CDR3 nucleotides are TGTGCCAGCAGCTCCCTAGAACACCCAGAAGTCTTCTATGGCTACACCTTC. The full variable domain, its missing parts supplied by reference TRBV7-3 and TRBJ1-2, is GAGVSQTPSNKVTEKGKYVELRCDPISGHTALYWYRQSLGQGPEFLIYFQGTGAADDSGLPNDRFFAVRPEGSVSTLKIQRTERGDSAVYLCASSSLEHPEVFYGYTFGSGTRLTVV.

The V gene is TRBV7-8, the J gene TRBJ2-5, with 7 bases identical to TRBD1. Germline values: CDR1 SGHVS, CDR2 FQNEAQ. V shed 5 bases, J shed 1 base, and the junction held 10 bases outside the gene matches. The CDR3 contains 16 residues. This chain's CDR3 is CASSIYRDSFQETQYF. The CDR3 DNA is TGTGCCAGCAGCATATACCGGGACAGTTTCCAAGAGACCCAGTACTTC.

The CDR3 sequence is CASSQSRTGHGYTF. For the CDR3, the DNA is TGTGCCAGCAGCCAATCGAGGACAGGGCATGGCTACACCTTC. The chain combines TRBV16 with TRBJ1-2, with 8 bases identical to TRBD1. The V gene end was trimmed by 0 bases and the J gene end by 6 bases; junction bases not matched to a gene: 3. This CDR3 is 14 amino acids long. Germline values: CDR1 KGHSY, CDR2 FQNENV.

J is TRBJ1-3 and V is TRBV21-1; TRBD1, the table's D call, was not compared with the DNA. TRBV21-1 is labeled a pseudogene. This CDR3 is built from 17 residues. CDR3 coding DNA: TGTGCCAGCAGCACTAGACAGGGGACCCACTCTGGAAACACCATATATTTT. This codes for CASSTRQGTHSGNTIYF.

The rearrangement links TRBV29-1 to TRBJ1-4; D perhaps matches TRBD1 (5 bases). Trimming cost V 7 bases and J 7 bases, with 19 bases left between them. This CDR3 has 14 amino acids. Germline V gene data show CDR1 as SQVTM and CDR2 as ANQGSEA. The CDR3 region has the DNA TGCAGCGCCAGCCCGACAGTTGTAGCTGAAAAACTGTTTTTT. Translated, it gives CSASPTVVAEKLFF.

The rearrangement uses TRBV5-1 and TRBJ2-7; the match to TRBD2 covers 11 bases. The CDR3 sequence is 18 residues long. Unmatched junction bases numbered 19, after V lost 4 bases and J lost 7 bases. Looked up from germline, CDR1 is SGHRS and CDR2 is YFSETQ. This CDR3 is CASSIGRLAGGPSREQYF. As DNA, the CDR3 is TGCGCCAGCAGCATAGGACGCCTAGCGGGGGGTCCCTCTCGGGAGCAGTACTTC.

In the case of this clone: Given a far larger clone just one base away, this is likely a sequencing read error. This chain joins TRBV28 and TRBJ1-1; D is perhaps TRBD1 (5 bases). Germline CDR1 MDHEN, CDR2 SYDVKM. CDR3 size: 14 residues. The V gene lost 6 bases and the J gene lost 1 base, with 12 bases spanning the gap. CDR3 in DNA: TGTGCCAGCAGCCAACCGACAGAGAACACTGAAGCTTTCTTT. Amino acid sequence: CASSQPTENTEAFF.

This chain links TRBV2 with TRBJ1-5; a possible D gene is TRBD1 (5 bases). The germline V and J ends were trimmed by 1 base and 3 bases, with 10 bases remaining between them. There are 15 residues in the CDR3. Germline V CDR1 and CDR2: SNHLY, FYNNEI. The CDR3 DNA follows: TGTGCCAGCAGTGAAGACAGGACGTACAATCAGCCCCAGCATTTT. Translation: CASSEDRTYNQPQHF. Drawing the rest from reference TRBV2 and TRBJ1-5, the complete variable domain is EPEVTQTPSHQVTQMGQEVILRCVPISNHLYFYWYRQILGQKVEFLVSFYNNEISEKSEIFDDQFSVERPDGSNFTLKIRSTKLEDSAMYFCASSEDRTYNQPQHFGDGTRLSIL.

This clone was observed once. An end of the junction differs from the germline gene, which may be a read error. The chain combines TRBV13 with TRBJ2-5; TRBD2 matches 9 bases. There are 17 residues in the CDR3. The germline V gene encodes CDR1 PRHDT and CDR2 FYEKMQ (reference sequence). The CDR3 coding sequence is TGTGCCAGCAGCCTAGGATGGAGCGGGAGGATACAAGAGACCCAGTACTTC. It translates to CASSLGWSGRIQETQYF.

This clone was counted only a few times. The chain has TRBV10-3 and TRBJ2-5; 14 bases agree with TRBD2. Germline loops: CDR1 ENHRY, CDR2 SYGVKD. J was trimmed by 3 bases and V by 8 bases; bases with no gene match: 2. The CDR3 spans 14 residues. The DNA for the CDR3 is TGTGCCATCTCGGGACTAGCGGGAGAAGAGACCCAGTACTTC. Protein: CAISGLAGEETQYF.

The table lists this clone with a few counts. The chain has TRBV19 and TRBJ2-1; TRBD2 matches at 10 bases. Losses at the gene ends were 3 bases for V and 4 bases for J; bases not matched to a gene: 12. CDR1 is LNHDA and CDR2 is SQIVND in the germline V gene (reference sequence). CDR3 length: 18 amino acids. The CDR3 loop reads CASSISAVAGGGYNEQFF. DNA of the CDR3: TGTGCCAGTAGTATTTCGGCGGTAGCGGGAGGAGGTTACAATGAGCAGTTCTTC.

This rearrangement joins TRBV12-3 or TRBV12-4 to TRBJ1-1; D call uncertain. V was pared by 6 bases and J by 3 bases, with 5 bases between. The CDR3 contains 11 residues. The CDR3 DNA reads as TGTGCCAGCAGGGGCTACACTGAAGCTTTCTTT. Protein sequence: CASRGYTEAFF.

The chain carries TRBV5-4 and TRBJ2-7; the D gene is possibly TRBD1 (6 bases). V was shortened by 0 bases and J by 3 bases, with 10 bases between the two germline ends. The CDR3 sequence is 14 residues long. In germline, CDR1 is SGHNT, CDR2 YYREEE (reference sequence). The CDR3 here is CASSLVGAYYEQYF. CDR3 DNA sequence: TGTGCCAGCAGCTTGGTGGGGGCCTACTACGAGCAGTACTTC.

The chain carries TRBV13 and TRBJ1-2, with 11 bases aligning to TRBD1. Germline-derived CDR1 and CDR2 are PRHDT and FYEKMQ (reference sequence). V was clipped by 5 bases and J by 6 bases; unmatched bases: 8. The CDR3 totals 15 residues. The CDR3 sequence: CASSTRTGGADGYTF. The CDR3, as DNA: TGTGCCAGCAGCACCCGGACAGGGGGCGCAGATGGCTACACCTTC.

CDR3 sequence: CASSTRGSQGVYNEQFF. Written as DNA, the CDR3 is TGTGCCAGCAGCACGAGGGGTTCTCAGGGGGTTTACAATGAGCAGTTCTTC. This sequence joins TRBV7-8 and TRBJ2-1; 7 nucleotides match TRBD1. Germline V gene data show CDR1 as SGHVS and CDR2 as FQNEAQ. V was clipped by 5 bases and J by 4 bases; unmatched bases: 14. The CDR3 loop spans 17 amino acids.

This chain links TRBV2 with TRBJ1-5; D gene uncertain. The germline V and J ends were trimmed by 7 bases and 3 bases, with 10 bases remaining between them. There are 13 residues in the CDR3. Germline lookup yields CDR1 SNHLY and CDR2 FYNNEI. The CDR3, as DNA: TGTGCCAGCATTCGAGATTCCAATCAGCCCCAGCATTTT. Translated, it gives CASIRDSNQPQHF.

In its sample, this clone was seen a few times. Different DNA sequences within this sample yield the same CDR3. The rearrangement links TRBV7-2 to TRBJ1-5; 12 bases line up with TRBD1. Germline V lookup: CDR1 SGHTA, CDR2 FQGNSA. This CDR3 is built from 16 residues. Unmatched junction bases numbered 10, after V lost 6 bases and J lost 7 bases. The CDR3 here is CASSRTGTGGRQPQHF. The CDR3 region has the DNA TGTGCCAGCAGTCGAACAGGGACAGGGGGCAGGCAGCCCCAGCATTTT.